This TCR beta chain was found in a study of cytomegalovirus exposure and HLA in healthy donors (dated by TCRdb to the late 2010s). For the wider study: In an earlier analysis of approximately 500 of the donors, approximately 260 Gb of sequence data and 90 million to 120 million unique TCR beta sequences from about 179 million T cells were reported. The number of donors typed differed by locus, with about 629-630 for A, B, C, DRB1 and DQB1, more than 500 for DQA1, about 610 for DPA1, and approximately 470 for DPB1. Four to six DR-DQ haplotypes were handled as single units for association and clustering, since linkage in the cohort was strong. The study aimed to test whether signatures of past pathogen exposure could be identified by cataloging public T cell receptors. Rather than using new phenotypic data, the later analysis identified candidate immune exposures from TCR beta sequences and from how often those sequences occurred across donors. Among approximately 370 genotyped donors of the cohort, an average of around 240,000 unique TCR beta nucleotide sequences was sequenced per donor, of which roughly 17% were non-productive. An early release that covered 640 HLA-typed donors contained approximately 300 gigabases of sequencing data and about 93 million unique TCR sequences. Donor age, sex, ethnicity and CMV serostatus were compiled together with the repertoire data. A later analysis re-analyzed previously published TCR beta repertoires from hundreds of donors and added high-resolution HLA genotyping to study TCR occurrence patterns. Among the roughly 400 genotyped donors, 81% belonged to the genetic ancestry cluster associated with self-reported Caucasian donors. Besides the first cohort of approximately 710 subjects, a separate validation cohort made up of 95 to 150 different subjects was used. To decide whether each TCR beta V gene segment behaved as functional or pseudogenic, an earlier analysis of nearly 600 of the donors relied on high-throughput TCR beta sequencing. To predict cytomegalovirus infection status, the study combined high-throughput TCR immunosequencing, statistical association of individual TCRs with disease status, and machine learning. The study profiled the T cell repertoires of hundreds of subjects by immunosequencing and related them to cytomegalovirus serostatus. Both class I and class II loci were covered by HLA typing, at four-digit resolution. Genome-wide SNP genotypes for about 55% of the roughly 670 donors were used in a later genetic analysis, which treated that subset as a discovery cohort. All discovery cohort repertoires had been generated using a single sequencing platform. Summary of the overall study and its limitations: A later analysis found that TCR association rates varied across HLA loci, with DRB1 alleles showing the most associated TCRs and HLA-C alleles the fewest. In this cohort, only TCR beta chains were sequenced, and detectable features were limited by the absence of alpha or paired-chain data. Broadly in line with IMGT annotations, most TCR beta V segments showed up in productive rearrangements about 87% or about 30% of the time in an earlier analysis of around 600 of the donors. HLA typing was unavailable for some donors at each locus, so association tests used only the typed subset. Sequencing depth was assumed to be roughly uniform across donors in the presence/absence analyses, though that assumption may not hold. A few of the identified cytomegalovirus-associated TCR beta chains were confirmed in vitro to be specific for cytomegalovirus antigens. At a false discovery rate of 0.05, a later analysis linked 16,000 or so TCR beta sequences to specific HLA alleles. Most CMV-associated TCR beta chains appeared to be HLA-restricted in a later analysis, and the HLA associations seemed to be driven largely by CMV exposure. For the cohort, immune exposure information was limited to CMV serostatus. In a later genetic analysis, fewer N-insertions in productive TCRs were reported among donors in an Asian-associated ancestry cluster than the roughly 640-donor mean. Linkage disequilibrium might explain the correlated functional status among segregating V segments, but an unknown experimental factor could not be ruled out. A cluster of highly shared sequence variants was judged likely to be a technical artifact of the sequencing pipeline. The study gave a list of about 160 TCR beta chains associated with cytomegalovirus. Across donors, most TCR sequences were observed very rarely, whereas some public TCRs were present in many individuals. A further reported finding was that TCR beta sequences accurately predicted the HLA-A and HLA-B alleles for most subjects in the first cohort. Assigning TCR associations to individual alleles was difficult when HLA alleles, especially DR and DQ, strongly co-occurred. Cytomegalovirus status was reported to be diagnosed by the classifier with high specificity and sensitivity in both the original and validation cohorts. A later analysis reported that several top co-occurrence clusters appeared linked to parvovirus B19, influenza, CMV and Epstein-Barr virus. Some IMGT-functional V segments, including TRBV6-2 and TRBV6-3, could not be told apart with the 87-base-pair reads, so those segments were excluded. The earlier analysis of approximately 540 of the donors excluded roughly 17 rarely observed V segments, including chromosome 9 orphons, because counts were too low. In a later analysis, HLA-associated TCR beta chains were found to be more clonally expanded and to have lower generation probabilities than equally common non-associated chains. A later genetic analysis associated a missense DCLRE1C variant with V-gene and J-gene trimming of TCR beta chains, and an independent cohort replicated the association. The authors suggested that the approach could potentially be extended to other disease states and immunological phenotypes.

About this clone: Its antigen is unknown.

The cohort consisted of 600 to 700 healthy bone marrow donors. At the time of sampling, all cohort members were nominally healthy, though unrecorded immune exposures were likely present. The donor tested CMV seropositive and was one of the 289 seropositive cohort members. A peripheral blood sample was collected from each donor, and TCR beta sequencing was performed on peripheral blood mononuclear cells. Genomic DNA extraction from the blood cell samples was performed with the Qiagen DNeasy Blood Extraction Kit. The CDR3 has 13 amino acids, counting the end cysteine and phenylalanine. Of all the DNA, just the CDR3 is kept, 39 bases in frame from base 1. V drops 0 bases and J drops 9 bases, leaving 10 bases in between. The germline V gene provides CDR1 SGDLS and CDR2 YYNGEE. The library was produced with the immunoSEQ multiplex PCR assay. The multiplex PCR relied on a mix of 60 forward primers for TCR Vbeta segments and 13 reverse primers for TCR Jbeta segments. The CDR3 region of rearranged TCR beta genes was amplified from genomic DNA with a multiplex PCR assay. On the Illumina HiSeq System, the amplified TCR beta libraries were sequenced as 87-base-pair reads. The authors processed their data as follows. In a later analysis, 80 million or so unique TCR beta chains were counted across the roughly 610 repertoires, and around 10 million of these chains were shared by at least two donors. Raw reads were error-corrected and collapsed into unique sequences with a nearest-neighbor algorithm that merged closely related sequences to remove PCR and sequencing errors. Alignment of CDR3 sequences to IMGT reference sequences was used to assign V, D and J gene segments. For a sequence to be retained, at least a six-nucleotide match to both a V gene segment and a J gene segment was required. Rearrangements were classified as productive when the CDR3 lacked stop codons and remained in frame with V and J, and all other rearrangements were classified as non-productive. CDR3 was defined by IMGT convention, running from the second conserved V-encoded cysteine to the conserved J-encoded phenylalanine. The earlier analysis of 450 to 750 of the donors excluded any sequence lacking an unambiguous match to a single V gene segment. In an earlier analysis of 450 to 750 of the donors, a V segment was called functional when productive rearrangements were above 56.7%, and segregating when the standard deviation between donors exceeded 5%. To diagnose cytomegalovirus status from the catalog of TCR beta chain sequences, a statistical classification framework was built. A later analysis assigned V and J genes by comparing TCR nucleotide sequences with IMGT/GENE-DB human TR gene sequences. The TCRdist pipeline was used in a later analysis to assign CDR3 sequences and most-parsimonious VDJ recombination scenarios. In a later analysis, each TCR beta chain was defined by its CDR3 amino acid sequence together with its V-gene family, and reads lacking a unique V-gene family were excluded. In a later analysis, 450 to 600 highly shared, low-generation-probability nucleotide sequences were removed to address suspected cross-contamination and a sequencing artifact. In a later analysis, a clonal expansion index for each public chain was calculated from normalized within-repertoire ranks of inferred template counts. In a later analysis, generation probabilities were computed with a VDJ recombination model fitted to out-of-frame rearrangements, and the resulting probabilities were checked against IGoR. Hypergeometric tests were used in a later analysis to score TCR-TCR, TCR-HLA and TCR-CMV co-occurrence, with a repertoire-size bias correction applied to the TCR pairs. False discovery rates were estimated in a later analysis by permuting HLA or CMV assignments 20 times. In a later analysis, co-occurring TCRs were grouped using DBSCAN, with TCRdist sequence similarity added in when clustering inside HLA-allele-positive subsets. For co-occurrence clustering, repertoires with fewer than 30,000 or more than 120,000 public chains were excluded, along with roughly five repertoires with anomalous nucleotide sharing. Drawn from immuneACCESS, this table holds only the in-frame rearrangements with V and J called that TCRdb kept. Clones are partly lost; checked studies trace under half to an unresolved V gene and leave the rest unexplained. For V, J and clone size, that table is used; D and trimming come from the DNA. The sample table holds roughly 220,000 clones. More than 0.95% of the sample goes to the ten largest clones.

This clonotype was sampled from a girl aged 2 to 10 in good health and CMV-seropositive. This sequence uses TRBV9 and TRBJ1-5; no D segment can be confidently identified. The specimen sequenced was PBMCs. In nucleotides, the sequence is TGTGCCAGCAGCGTAGGTCCTATTGGGCCCCAGCATTTT. It encodes CASSVGPIGPQHF.